One and the same sample provided the 13 T cell receptor beta chains below, sequenced in a study of vaccination and CD4 T cells after COVID-19. The study sequenced cultured CD4+ T cell DNA using the Oncomine TCR Beta short-read assay. TCRdb reanalysed the PCR reads using MiXCR and keeps one entry per CDR3 protein. The sample yields over 10,000 distinct CDR3 sequences, roughly 76% seen once. These receptors lack a known antigen. The sample's treatment: approximately 10-day PBMC culture with coronavirus spike peptide pools or control peptides (ViraFEST assay). Sequenced input: CD4+ T cells from blood, cultured in vitro. The receptors here all came from a human donor who had recovered from COVID-19.

Points on this clonotype: An end of the junction differs from the germline gene, which may be a read error. This rearrangement joins TRBV12-3 or TRBV12-4 to TRBJ1-2, with D tentatively TRBD1 (5 bases). This CDR3 spans 14 amino acids. Here the CDR3 DNA reads TGTACCAGCAGTGCTGGGACTAAGCACCCAGGCTACACCTTC. It encodes CTSSAGTKHPGYTF.

This clonotype is large (0.1 to 1%). The rearrangement links TRBV19 to TRBJ2-2, with 8 bases matching TRBD1. Germline loops: CDR1 LNHDA, CDR2 SQIVND (reference sequence). V gave up 4 bases and J gave up 5 bases; unmatched junction bases: 15. The CDR3 loop spans 18 amino acids. CDR3 region: CASSTLGYQGARTGELFF. The CDR3 nucleotides are TGTGCCAGTAGTACGCTAGGGTATCAGGGGGCGCGAACCGGGGAGCTGTTTTTT.

This chain links TRBV18 with TRBJ2-7; D unclear. The V end lost 6 bases, the J end lost 4 bases, and 7 bases lay between the germline ends. The CDR3 covers 11 residues. CDR1 and CDR2 (germline): KGHSH, LQKENI. The DNA of the CDR3 is TGTGCCAGCTCCCTCGGGTACGAGCAGTACTTC. It translates to CASSLGYEQYF.

This clonotype appeared a few times. The V and J genes are TRBV30 and TRBJ1-6; TRBD1 matches 7 bases. The CDR3 contains 13 residues. With 5 bases clipped from V and 7 bases from J, the junction kept 5 bases outside the gene matches. Germline V lookup: CDR1 GTSNPN, CDR2 SVGIG (reference sequence). The DNA for the CDR3 is TGTGCCTGGGAGGGACAGCCGAATTCACCCCTCCACTTT. Translating gives CAWEGQPNSPLHF.

The CDR3 DNA is TGTGCCAGCAGCTTAGACCGCGGGACAGCCCAGCCCCAGCATTTT. Residues: CASSLDRGTAQPQHF. The chain recombines TRBV7-8 with TRBJ1-5; 7 nucleotides match TRBD1. V lost 1 base and J lost 7; bases outside the gene matches: 7. The CDR3 is 15 residues long. Looked up from germline, CDR1 is SGHVS and CDR2 is FQNEAQ. Combining the CDR3 with reference TRBV7-8 and TRBJ1-5 gives the whole variable domain GAGVSQSPRYKVAKRGQDVALRCDPISGHVSLFWYQQALGQGPEFLTYFQNEAQLDKSGLPSDRFFAERPEGSVSTLKIQRTQQEDSAVYLCASSLDRGTAQPQHFGDGTRLSIL.

The gene calls are TRBV30 and TRBJ1-5, with a tentative D call TRBD1 (6 bases). This CDR3 contains 13 residues. The germline V gene has CDR1 GTSNPN and CDR2 SVGIG (reference sequence). V shed 0 bases and J shed 8 bases, with 11 bases lying between them. CDR3 residues: CAWSVEGGEPQHF. CDR3 DNA: TGTGCCTGGAGTGTAGAGGGGGGGGAGCCCCAGCATTTT.

The chain is built from TRBV7-2 and TRBJ2-5; D not certain. Germline-derived CDR1 and CDR2 are SGHTA and FQGNSA. The ends were cut back, 2 bases at V and 3 bases at J, with 7 bases in the middle. The CDR3 length is 13 residues. Here the CDR3 reads CASSLKWEETQYF. CDR3 DNA sequence: TGTGCCAGCAGCTTAAAGTGGGAAGAGACCCAGTACTTC.

This clonotype showed up just a few times. The chain combines TRBV6-1 with TRBJ1-2, with a tentative D call TRBD1 (6 bases). The ends were cut back, 2 bases at V and 5 bases at J, with 18 bases in the middle. CDR1 is MNHNS, CDR2 SASEGT, per germline. The CDR3 sequence is 16 residues long. The CDR3 DNA follows: TGTGCCAGCAGTGAAATGTTCTCCGGGACATCATATGGCTACACCTTC. Encoded protein: CASSEMFSGTSYGYTF.

The rearrangement uses TRBV6-2 or TRBV6-3 and TRBJ2-7, with 8 bases that match TRBD1. The CDR3 covers 14 residues. V dropped 7 bases and J dropped 3; count of bases not matched to a gene: 8. The germline gives CDR1 MNHEY, CDR2 SVGEGT. The CDR3 protein is CASIPGTGRYEQYF. DNA of the CDR3: TGTGCCAGCATACCTGGGACAGGACGCTACGAGCAGTACTTC.

This clonotype was counted a few times. This chain links TRBV20-1 with TRBJ1-2; unclear D gene. The ends were cut back, 3 bases at V and 3 bases at J, with 17 bases in the middle. CDR1 and CDR2 from the germline V gene are DFQATT and SNEGSKA (reference sequence). This CDR3 comprises 15 residues. Written as DNA, the CDR3 is TGCAGTGCTAGGGCCCCCTCCCGGATCCACTATGGCTACACCTTC. It specifies CSARAPSRIHYGYTF.

The V call is TRBV6-1, the J call TRBJ1-1, with TRBD1 identical over 10 bases. The CDR3 spans 14 residues. J lost 4 bases, V lost 6 bases, and 5 bases had no gene match. Germline-derived CDR1 and CDR2 are MNHNS and SASEGT. This CDR3 reads CASSPGQGGTEAFF. The CDR3 DNA sequence: TGTGCCAGCAGCCCTGGACAGGGGGGCACTGAAGCTTTCTTT.

The chain recombines TRBV6-1 with TRBJ1-1; 9 bases agree with TRBD1. The CDR3 sequence is 13 residues long. CDR1 and CDR2 from the germline V gene are MNHNS and SASEGT. V was pared by 6 bases and J by 5 bases, with 4 bases of the junction left unmatched. CDR3 protein: CASRATGGTEAFF. CDR3 bases: TGTGCCAGCAGGGCGACAGGGGGGACTGAAGCTTTCTTT.

The J gene is TRBJ2-2, the V gene TRBV2, with D perhaps TRBD2 (6 bases). The CDR3 covers 15 residues. Germline values: CDR1 SNHLY, CDR2 FYNNEI. Trimming cost V 5 bases and J 2 bases, with 12 bases left between them. CDR3 sequence (DNA): TGTGCCAGCAGTCGGGACTTTTTAAACACCGGGGAGCTGTTTTTT. Translation: CASSRDFLNTGELFF.